The 32 T cell receptor beta chains below were found in one sample sequenced in a study of T cells in Graves' hyperthyroidism and ophthalmopathy (dated by TCRdb to between 2017 and 2020). The method was multiplex PCR. The run used an Illumina HiSeq 2000. TCR beta CDR3 regions were amplified from RNA transcripts. A first-round RT-PCR of the TCR CDR3 used the HTBI primer set with the Qiagen OneStep RT-PCR kit. The public reads were reprocessed in TCRdb via fastp at Q25 and MiXCR, keeping in-frame beta chains. All rows with the same CDR3 protein become a single entry with the most common DNA and genes. The sample data list 300,000 to 350,000 distinct CDR3 sequences, and 21% of these were observed just once. In total, the top ten clones hold 50% of the sample. Sequenced: blood. The source of these receptors is a woman in her forties or fifties with Graves' hyperthyroidism.

This clonotype was found many times. The chain is built from TRBV6-1 and TRBJ2-7; the D gene is possibly TRBD1 (6 bases). Per the germline V gene, CDR1 is MNHNS and CDR2 is SASEGT. Trimming removed 5 bases at V and 4 bases at J, with 9 bases between. This CDR3 region has 12 residues. CDR3 loop: CASSPGQYEQYF. The CDR3 DNA reads as TGTGCCAGCAGTCCCGGACAGTACGAGCAGTACTTC.

The rearrangement joins TRBV5-1 to TRBJ1-1; maybe TRBD1 (6 bases). Trimming removed 2 bases from V and 1 base from J, with 15 bases in between. The CDR3 is 16 residues long. Germline V CDR1 and CDR2: SGHRS, YFSETQ. The CDR3 reads CASSLLGGRQNTEAFF. For the CDR3, the DNA is TGCGCCAGCAGCTTATTGGGGGGCCGACAGAACACTGAAGCTTTCTTT.

This clonotype showed up many times. V is TRBV20-1 and J is TRBJ2-5, with 7 bases fitting TRBD1. The trim removed 5 bases at V and 5 bases at J, leaving 5 bases unmatched. The germline CDR1 and CDR2 sequences are DFQATT and SNEGSKA (reference sequence). This CDR3 comprises 12 residues. CDR3: CSAGTGVETQYF. CDR3 in DNA: TGCAGTGCTGGAACAGGGGTCGAGACCCAGTACTTC.

The chain has TRBV29-1 and TRBJ1-6; 11 nucleotides line up with TRBD1. V lost 5 bases to trimming and J lost 9 bases; unmatched junction nucleotides: 9. Germline V gives CDR1 SQVTM, CDR2 ANQGSEA. The CDR3 consists of 15 residues. CDR3 nucleotide sequence: TGCAGCGTTCGGACAGGGGGCGATCTTACTTCACCCCTCCACTTT. Residues: CSVRTGGDLTSPLHF.

Ten or more counts support this clonotype. The chain is built from TRBV5-1 and TRBJ2-1; 10 bases are a match to TRBD1. Trimming cost V 7 bases and J 3 bases; bases outside gene matches: 4. Germline V gives CDR1 SGHRS, CDR2 YFSETQ. This CDR3 has 14 amino acids. CDR3 sequence: CASGGQGSYNEQFF. CDR3 coding DNA: TGCGCCAGCGGGGGACAGGGGAGCTACAATGAGCAGTTCTTC.

The chain carries TRBV19 and TRBJ2-3; D is undetermined. The CDR3 is 11 amino acids. Trimming took off 10 bases at V and 3 bases at J, with 8 bases between the two ends. Germline V gene sequence: CDR1 LNHDA, CDR2 SQIVND (reference sequence). CDR3 amino acids: CATSRTDTQYF. The CDR3 bases are TGTGCCACAAGTAGGACAGATACGCAGTATTTT.

In this sample, this clonotype turned up a few times. DNA for the CDR3: TGCGCCAGCAGCTTGGCGGGAGCATTGGGGGAGCTGTTTTTT. Residues: CASSLAGALGELFF. The chain couples TRBV5-1 to TRBJ2-2; maybe TRBD2 (6 bases). Germline CDR1 SGHRS, CDR2 YFSETQ. The CDR3 consists of 14 residues. V was pared by 0 bases and J by 8 bases, with 11 bases between.

The table lists this clonotype with many counts. CDR3 in DNA: TGTGCCAGTAAAGACAGGGGGCTTCGAGAGACCCAGTACTTC. Protein product: CASKDRGLRETQYF. The chain joins TRBV19 to TRBJ2-5, with TRBD1 identical over 10 bases. Germline V gene lookup returns CDR1 LNHDA and CDR2 SQIVND (reference sequence). V dropped 7 bases and J dropped 4; count of bases not matched to a gene: 6. This CDR3 has 14 amino acids.

This clonotype came up many times. The V call is TRBV9, the J call TRBJ2-1; a weak D match, TRBD2 (6 bases). Germline V gene data show CDR1 as SGDLS and CDR2 as YYNGEE. CDR3 length: 15 residues. V was trimmed by 0 bases and J by 10 bases, leaving 17 bases between them. CDR3 loop: CASSVGGGVVKEQFF. In nucleotides, the CDR3 is TGTGCCAGCAGCGTAGGTGGCGGGGTCGTCAAGGAGCAGTTCTTC.

The V and J genes are TRBV3-1 and TRBJ1-2; 7 bases map to TRBD1. The CDR3 is 14 amino acids. Germline trimming cut 1 base from V and 7 bases from J; bases unmatched to any gene: 6. CDR1 LGHDT and CDR2 YNNKEL come from the germline V gene (reference sequence). CDR3 region: CASSQGEGAGGYTF. CDR3 sequence (DNA): TGTGCCAGCAGCCAAGGGGAGGGGGCCGGTGGCTACACCTTC.

The chain has TRBV20-1 and TRBJ2-7, with TRBD2 matching 7 bases. Germline CDR1 DFQATT, CDR2 SNEGSKA (reference sequence). The CDR3 runs 14 residues. The V gene end was trimmed by 6 bases and the J gene end by 1 base; junction bases not matched to a gene: 9. CDR3 in DNA: TGCAGTGCCCTGGGGAGGGGCCTTTCCTACGAGCAGTACTTC. Translating it yields CSALGRGLSYEQYF.

This clonotype was found many times. The chain employs TRBV28 and TRBJ2-1; TRBD1 matches at 9 bases. CDR3 length: 13 residues. V dropped 4 bases and J dropped 7; count of bases not matched to a gene: 2. Germline V gene lookup returns CDR1 MDHEN and CDR2 SYDVKM. The CDR3 spells CASSWGTGNEQFF. The CDR3 bases are TGTGCCAGCAGTTGGGGGACAGGGAATGAGCAGTTCTTC.

The chain has TRBV10-1 and TRBJ1-6, with 10 bases aligning to TRBD1. Per the germline V gene, CDR1 is WNHNN and CDR2 is SYGVQD (reference sequence). The CDR3 consists of 14 residues. J was trimmed by 7 bases and V by 9 bases; bases with no gene match: 6. CDR3 protein: CASRPGQGNSPLHF. The CDR3 region has the DNA TGCGCCAGTAGACCGGGACAGGGGAATTCACCCCTCCACTTT.

This clonotype has at least ten counts. J is TRBJ1-1 and V is TRBV7-9; D may be TRBD1 (5 bases). V gave up 3 bases and J gave up 5 bases, with 16 bases separating them. The CDR3 contains 15 residues. Germline CDR1 is SEHNR and CDR2 is FQNEAQ (reference sequence). CDR3 protein: CASSLKGPFATEAFF. The CDR3 DNA reads TGTGCCAGCAGCTTGAAGGGACCCTTTGCGACTGAAGCTTTCTTT. Full variable domain (remainder filled in from reference TRBV7-9 and TRBJ1-1): DTGVSQNPRHKITKRGQNVTFRCDPISEHNRLYWYRQTLGQGPEFLTYFQNEAQLEKSRLLSDRFSAERPKGSFSTLEIQRTEQGDSAMYLCASSLKGPFATEAFFGQGTRLTVV.

This clonotype was seen at least ten times. This chain joins TRBV24-1 and TRBJ2-2; 14 bases fit TRBD2. The CDR3 extends over 16 amino acids. The trim removed 9 bases at V and 2 bases at J, leaving 4 bases unmatched. Germline V lookup: CDR1 KGHDR, CDR2 SFDVKD. The CDR3 DNA sequence: TGTGCCACCCGGGGACTAGCGGGAGTTAACACCGGGGAGCTGTTTTTT. The encoded protein is CATRGLAGVNTGELFF.

This clonotype was picked up a small number of times. This rearrangement joins TRBV6-1 to TRBJ1-4; maybe TRBD1 (6 bases). The CDR3 totals 13 residues. V shed 6 bases and J shed 8 bases, with 13 bases lying between them. Germline CDR1 reads MNHNS; CDR2 reads SASEGT. CDR3 sequence reads: CASRLRGGEKLFF. The CDR3 DNA reads TGTGCCAGCAGACTCAGGGGAGGGGAAAAACTGTTTTTT.

The CDR3: CSASSPSGIGYAGELFF. The CDR3 nucleotides read TGCAGTGCTAGTTCGCCTAGCGGGATAGGATATGCCGGGGAGCTGTTTTTT. The chain employs TRBV20-1 and TRBJ2-2; TRBD2 matches 9 bases. After removal of 3 bases from V and 6 bases from J, the junction contained 14 bases not matched to a gene. Germline V gives CDR1 DFQATT, CDR2 SNEGSKA (reference sequence). This CDR3 comprises 17 residues.

This clonotype has just a few counts. The genes are TRBV12-3 or TRBV12-4 and TRBJ1-3, with 8 positions matching TRBD1. The CDR3 runs to 15 residues. Trimming at V came to 4 bases and at J to 2 bases, leaving 4 bases not matched to a gene. The CDR3 sequence: CASSSQQGAGNTIYF. CDR3 nucleotides: TGTGCCAGCAGTTCGCAACAGGGGGCTGGAAACACCATATATTTT.

Many counts were recorded for this clonotype. The chain couples TRBV20-1 to TRBJ2-4; D gene ambiguous. The V gene's germline CDR1 is DFQATT and CDR2 SNEGSKA (reference sequence). CDR3 size: 15 residues. With 0 bases removed from V and 6 bases from J, the gap between germline ends came to 15 bases. The CDR3 sequence is CSARDSDKTPNIQYF. DNA for the CDR3: TGCAGTGCTAGAGATTCGGATAAGACTCCAAACATTCAGTACTTC.

In this sample, this clonotype turned up many times. This sequence joins TRBV20-1 and TRBJ2-5; 16 bases are a match to TRBD2. The CDR3 has 16 amino acids. Per germline, CDR1 DFQATT and CDR2 SNEGSKA (reference sequence). Losses at the gene ends were 3 bases for V and 5 bases for J; bases not matched to a gene: 6. The CDR3 protein is CSARGTSGRAGETQYF. CDR3 nucleotide sequence: TGCAGTGCTAGGGGGACTAGCGGGAGGGCCGGGGAGACCCAGTACTTC.

This clonotype was observed a handful of times. The rearrangement joins TRBV4-1 to TRBJ1-5; TRBD1 might be the D (5 bases). V lost 1 base and J 0 bases, leaving 10 bases between the germline ends. Germline V CDR1 and CDR2: MGHRA, YSYEKL. CDR3 length: 16 residues. Here the CDR3 DNA reads TGCGCCAGCAGCCAAGGGACAATCAATAGCAATCAGCCCCAGCATTTT. Translated: CASSQGTINSNQPQHF.

Ten or more counts support this clonotype. V is TRBV3-1 and J is TRBJ2-1, with TRBD2 matching 14 bases. The CDR3 spans 17 residues. Germline CDR1 is LGHDT and CDR2 is YNNKEL (reference sequence). The V gene end was trimmed by 1 base and the J gene end by 6 bases; junction bases not matched to a gene: 5. The CDR3 DNA follows: TGTGCCAGCAGCCAAGCCATGACTAGCGGGAGGGGCAATGAGCAGTTCTTC. Translation: CASSQAMTSGRGNEQFF.

This clonotype was detected ten times or more. The V call is TRBV12-3 or TRBV12-4, the J call TRBJ2-2; D remains ambiguous. Trimming stripped 6 bases from V and 7 bases from J, with 21 bases between. The CDR3 length is 16 residues. CDR3 bases: TGTGCCAGCAGGGGGTCACTAACGCAGAGTTTCGGGGAGCTGTTTTTT. This translates into CASRGSLTQSFGELFF.

In nucleotides, the CDR3 is TGCGCCAGCAGCCAAACGGGACTAGCGGGAGGGATTTACAATGAGCAGTTCTTC. This encodes CASSQTGLAGGIYNEQFF. The chain combines TRBV4-1 with TRBJ2-1, with 16 positions matching TRBD2. V shed 2 bases and J 4 bases; nucleotides not matched to a gene: 5. This CDR3 comprises 18 residues. The V gene's germline CDR1 is MGHRA and CDR2 YSYEKL.

The sample holds a few counts of this clonotype. The chain links TRBV4-1 to TRBJ2-3, with D possibly TRBD2 on 6 matching bases. V was trimmed by 0 bases and J by 3 bases, leaving 13 bases between them. The CDR3 extends over 16 amino acids. In germline, CDR1 is MGHRA, CDR2 YSYEKL. CDR3 coding DNA: TGCGCCAGCAGCCAAGATCGAGGAGCGGGTACAGATACGCAGTATTTT. Translating gives CASSQDRGAGTDTQYF.

The chain recombines TRBV3-1 with TRBJ2-7, with D possibly being TRBD1 (7 bases). Germline CDR1 and CDR2: LGHDT and YNNKEL (reference sequence). The CDR3 covers 14 residues. Trimming took off 6 bases at V and 1 base at J, with 13 bases between the two ends. The CDR3 nucleotides read TGTGCCAGCAGTCGGGACAGCGGGTCCTACGAGCAGTACTTC. Its translation is CASSRDSGSYEQYF.

A few counts support this clonotype. The V call is TRBV20-1, the J call TRBJ2-1, with 8 bases identical to TRBD2. Germline-derived CDR1 and CDR2 are DFQATT and SNEGSKA (reference sequence). The CDR3 extends over 14 amino acids. The V segment lost 5 bases and the J segment 10 bases; nucleotides outside the gene matches: 13. In DNA, the CDR3 is TGCAGTGCTTTTACTACGCTAGCGGGTTTGGAGCAGTTCTTC. This gives the protein CSAFTTLAGLEQFF.

This clonotype was found many times. The chain links TRBV29-1 to TRBJ2-5; D is possibly TRBD2 (5 bases). Trimming removed 6 bases at V and 1 base at J, with 9 bases between. This CDR3 has 12 residues. Germline V gene lookup returns CDR1 SQVTM and CDR2 ANQGSEA. Here the CDR3 reads CSVSDFQETQYF. CDR3 bases: TGCAGCGTCTCGGACTTCCAAGAGACCCAGTACTTC.

This clonotype was seen at least ten times. The rearrangement joins TRBV2 to TRBJ2-7, with TRBD2 matching 7 bases. Germline V gene lookup returns CDR1 SNHLY and CDR2 FYNNEI. Unmatched junction bases numbered 0, after V lost 0 bases and J lost 4 bases. This CDR3 contains 13 residues. CDR3 in amino acids: CASSEAREYEQYF. The CDR3 bases are TGTGCCAGCAGTGAAGCGCGGGAGTACGAGCAGTACTTC.

This chain uses TRBV28 with TRBJ1-5; the match to TRBD1 covers 8 bases. CDR1 MDHEN and CDR2 SYDVKM come from the germline V gene. This CDR3 has 17 residues. J lost 0 bases, V lost 6 bases, and 10 bases had no gene match. CDR3 nucleotides: TGTGCCAGCAGGGAGGACAGGGACCCTCGTAGCAATCAGCCCCAGCATTTT. It encodes CASREDRDPRSNQPQHF.

This clonotype was observed many times. The chain joins TRBV28 to TRBJ1-1, with 7 bases aligning to TRBD1. J was trimmed by 7 bases and V by 2 bases; bases with no gene match: 7. The CDR3 length is 14 residues. Looked up from germline, CDR1 is MDHEN and CDR2 is SYDVKM. The CDR3 region is CASSLPDRVHEAFF. In DNA form, the CDR3 reads TGTGCCAGCAGTTTACCAGACAGGGTTCATGAAGCTTTCTTT.

This clonotype was recorded at least ten times. The CDR3 DNA follows: TGTGCCAGCCAACACAGGGACTACAATGAGCAGTTCTTC. Translated: CASQHRDYNEQFF. The V and J genes are TRBV2 and TRBJ2-1, with a weak D call TRBD1 (6 bases). Trimming took 8 bases from V and 3 from J, leaving 11 bases between them. The CDR3 contains 13 residues. Germline assignment: CDR1 SNHLY and CDR2 FYNNEI.